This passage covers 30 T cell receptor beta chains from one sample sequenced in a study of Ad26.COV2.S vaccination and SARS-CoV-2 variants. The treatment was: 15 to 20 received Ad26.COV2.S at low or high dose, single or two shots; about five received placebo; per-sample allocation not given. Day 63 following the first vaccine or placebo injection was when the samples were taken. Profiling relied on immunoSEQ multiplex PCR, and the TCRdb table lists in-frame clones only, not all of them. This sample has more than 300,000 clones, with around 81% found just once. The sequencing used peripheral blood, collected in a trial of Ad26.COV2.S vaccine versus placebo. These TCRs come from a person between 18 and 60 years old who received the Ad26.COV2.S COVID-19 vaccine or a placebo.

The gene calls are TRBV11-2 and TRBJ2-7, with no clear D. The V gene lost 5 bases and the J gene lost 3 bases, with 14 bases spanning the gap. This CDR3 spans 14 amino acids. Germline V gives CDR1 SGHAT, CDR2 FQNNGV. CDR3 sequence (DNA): TGTGCCAGCAGCATCAGAGGAAACCACTACGAGCAGTACTTC. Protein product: CASSIRGNHYEQYF.

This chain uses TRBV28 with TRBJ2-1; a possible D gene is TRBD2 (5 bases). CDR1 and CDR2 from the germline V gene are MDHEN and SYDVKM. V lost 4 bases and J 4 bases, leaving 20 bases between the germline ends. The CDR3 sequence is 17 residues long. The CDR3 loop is CASSSPWTGRGYNEQFF. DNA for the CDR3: TGTGCCAGCAGTTCTCCTTGGACTGGACGAGGGTACAATGAGCAGTTCTTC. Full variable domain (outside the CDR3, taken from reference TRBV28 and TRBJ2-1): DVKVTQSSRYLVKRTGEKVFLECVQDMDHENMFWYRQDPGLGLRLIYFSYDVKMKEKGDIPEGYSVSREKKERFSLILESASTNQTSMYLCASSSPWTGRGYNEQFFGPGTRLTVL.

CDR3 residues: CASSVGPESYEQYF. The CDR3 bases are TGTGCCAGCAGCGTAGGGCCGGAATCCTACGAGCAGTACTTC. J is TRBJ2-7 and V is TRBV9; no clear D gene. Trimming took 0 bases from V and 1 from J, leaving 8 bases between them. This CDR3 has 14 amino acids. Germline CDR1 is SGDLS and CDR2 is YYNGEE.

The CDR3 spells CASSGSGTRGDIQYF. For the CDR3, the DNA is TGCGCCAGCAGCGGTTCCGGGACCCGAGGGGATATTCAGTACTTC. The chain carries TRBV5-1 and TRBJ2-4; either TRBD1 or TRBD2 may fit D (5 bases each). Germline V gene lookup returns CDR1 SGHRS and CDR2 YFSETQ. CDR3 length: 15 residues. Between the trimmed V and J ends, which lost 4 bases and 10 bases, there was a span of 21 bases.

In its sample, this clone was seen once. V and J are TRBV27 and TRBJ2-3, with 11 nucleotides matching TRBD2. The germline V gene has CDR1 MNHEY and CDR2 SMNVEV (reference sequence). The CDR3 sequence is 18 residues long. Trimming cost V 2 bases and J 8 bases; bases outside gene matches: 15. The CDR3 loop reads CASSLKPLAGGPMTTQYF. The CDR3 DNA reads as TGTGCCAGCAGTTTAAAGCCGCTAGCGGGGGGACCCATGACTACGCAGTATTTT.

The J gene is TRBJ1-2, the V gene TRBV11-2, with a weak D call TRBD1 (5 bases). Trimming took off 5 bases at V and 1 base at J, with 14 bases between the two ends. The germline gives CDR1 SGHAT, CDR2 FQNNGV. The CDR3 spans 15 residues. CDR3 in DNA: TGTGCCAGCAGCCTTGCCGGACAAGTTAACTATGGCTACACCTTC. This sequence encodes CASSLAGQVNYGYTF.

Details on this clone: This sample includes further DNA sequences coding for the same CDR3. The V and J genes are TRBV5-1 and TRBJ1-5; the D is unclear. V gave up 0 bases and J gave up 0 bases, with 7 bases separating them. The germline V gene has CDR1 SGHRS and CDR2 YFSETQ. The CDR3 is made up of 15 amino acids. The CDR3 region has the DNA TGCGCCAGCAGCTTGGAAGGTTATAGCAATCAGCCCCAGCATTTT. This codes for CASSLEGYSNQPQHF.

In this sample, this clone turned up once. DNA for the CDR3: TGCGCCAGCAGTGAGGGAGGGGATACGCAGTATTTT. Protein sequence: CASSEGGDTQYF. V usage is TRBV10-2 and J usage is TRBJ2-3; possible D gene TRBD2, 6 bases. The length of the CDR3 is 12 residues. V lost 2 bases and J 6 bases, leaving 6 bases between the germline ends. Germline V gene sequence: CDR1 WSHSY, CDR2 SAAADI.

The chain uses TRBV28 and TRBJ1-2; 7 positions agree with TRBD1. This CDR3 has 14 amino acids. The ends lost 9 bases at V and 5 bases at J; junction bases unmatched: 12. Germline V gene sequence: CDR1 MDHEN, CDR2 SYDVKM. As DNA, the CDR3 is TGTGCCAGTACGGACAGGTCCACCCTTTATGGCTACACCTTC. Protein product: CASTDRSTLYGYTF.

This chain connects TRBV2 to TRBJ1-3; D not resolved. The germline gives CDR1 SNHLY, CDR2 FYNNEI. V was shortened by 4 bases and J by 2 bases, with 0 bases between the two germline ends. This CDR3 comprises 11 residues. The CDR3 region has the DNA TGTGCCAGCAGTGCTGGAAACACCATATATTTT. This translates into CASSAGNTIYF.

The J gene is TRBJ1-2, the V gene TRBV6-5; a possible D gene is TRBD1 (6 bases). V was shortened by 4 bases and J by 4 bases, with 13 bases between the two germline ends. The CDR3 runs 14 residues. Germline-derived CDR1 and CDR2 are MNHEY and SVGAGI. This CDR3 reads CASSSTGRAYGYTF. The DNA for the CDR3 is TGTGCCAGCAGTTCTACAGGGCGGGCCTATGGCTACACCTTC.

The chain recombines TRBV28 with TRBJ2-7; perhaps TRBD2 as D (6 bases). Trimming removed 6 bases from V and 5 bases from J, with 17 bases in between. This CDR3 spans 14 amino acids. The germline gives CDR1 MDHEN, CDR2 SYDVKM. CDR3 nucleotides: TGTGCCAGCAGATCGGGGACTTTGGTACACGAGCAGTACTTC. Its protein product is CASRSGTLVHEQYF.

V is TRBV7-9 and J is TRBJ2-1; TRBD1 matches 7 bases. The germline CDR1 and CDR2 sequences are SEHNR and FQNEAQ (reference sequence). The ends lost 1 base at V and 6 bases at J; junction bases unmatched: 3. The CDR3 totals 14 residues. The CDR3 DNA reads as TGTGCCAGCAGCTTAGTGACAGGGATCAATGAGCAGTTCTTC. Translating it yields CASSLVTGINEQFF.

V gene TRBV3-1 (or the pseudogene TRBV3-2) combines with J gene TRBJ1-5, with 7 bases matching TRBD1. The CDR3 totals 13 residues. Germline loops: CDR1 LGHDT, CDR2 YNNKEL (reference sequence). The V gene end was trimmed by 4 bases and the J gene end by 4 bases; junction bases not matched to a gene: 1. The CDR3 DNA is TGTGCCAGCAGCCCCAGGGGGAATCAGCCCCAGCATTTT. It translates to CASSPRGNQPQHF.

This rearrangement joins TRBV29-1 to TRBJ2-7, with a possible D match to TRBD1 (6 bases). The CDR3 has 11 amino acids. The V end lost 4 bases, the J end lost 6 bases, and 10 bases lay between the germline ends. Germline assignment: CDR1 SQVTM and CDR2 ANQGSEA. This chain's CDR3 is CSVGTGTEQYF. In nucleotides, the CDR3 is TGCAGCGTTGGAACAGGGACCGAGCAGTACTTC.

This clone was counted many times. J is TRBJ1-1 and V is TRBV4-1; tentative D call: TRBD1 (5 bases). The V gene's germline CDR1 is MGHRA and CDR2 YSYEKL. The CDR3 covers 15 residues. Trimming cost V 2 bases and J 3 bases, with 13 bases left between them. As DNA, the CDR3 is TGCGCCAGCAGCCAAAGAGGGACCGCGGACACTGAAGCTTTCTTT. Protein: CASSQRGTADTEAFF.

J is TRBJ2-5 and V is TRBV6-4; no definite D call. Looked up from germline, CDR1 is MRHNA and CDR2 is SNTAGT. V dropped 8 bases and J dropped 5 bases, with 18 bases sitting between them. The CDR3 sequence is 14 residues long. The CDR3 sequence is CASPPSAVRETQYF. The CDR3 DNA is TGTGCCAGCCCCCCCTCGGCGGTCCGGGAGACCCAGTACTTC.

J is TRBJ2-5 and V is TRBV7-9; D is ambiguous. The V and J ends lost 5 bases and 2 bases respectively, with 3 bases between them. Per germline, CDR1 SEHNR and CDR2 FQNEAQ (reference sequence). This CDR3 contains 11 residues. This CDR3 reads CASSQQETQYF. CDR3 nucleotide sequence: TGTGCCAGCAGCCAGCAAGAGACCCAGTACTTC.

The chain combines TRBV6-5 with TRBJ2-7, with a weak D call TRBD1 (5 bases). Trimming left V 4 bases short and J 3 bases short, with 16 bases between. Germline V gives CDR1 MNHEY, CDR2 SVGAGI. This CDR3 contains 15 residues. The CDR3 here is CASSLVSWGSYEQYF. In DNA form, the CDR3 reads TGTGCCAGCAGTTTGGTTTCCTGGGGCAGCTACGAGCAGTACTTC.

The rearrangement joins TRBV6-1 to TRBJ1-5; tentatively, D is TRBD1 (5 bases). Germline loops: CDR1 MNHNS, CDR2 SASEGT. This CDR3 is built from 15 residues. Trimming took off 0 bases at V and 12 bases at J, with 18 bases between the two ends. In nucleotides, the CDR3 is TGTGCCAGCAGTGAAGCGTTGGGGGGGGTATCGCGCCAGCATTTT. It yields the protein CASSEALGGVSRQHF.

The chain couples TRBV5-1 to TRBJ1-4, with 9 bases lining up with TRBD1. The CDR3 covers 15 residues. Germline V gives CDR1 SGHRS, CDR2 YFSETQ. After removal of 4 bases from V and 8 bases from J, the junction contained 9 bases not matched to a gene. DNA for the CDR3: TGCGCCAGCAGCCCTAGGACAGGGGAAATCGAAAAACTGTTTTTT. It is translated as CASSPRTGEIEKLFF. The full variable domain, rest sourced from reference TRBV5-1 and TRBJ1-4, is KAGVTQTPRYLIKTRGQQVTLSCSPISGHRSVSWYQQTPGQGLQFLFEYFSETQRNKGNFPGRFSGRQFSNSRSEMNVSTLELGDSALYLCASSPRTGEIEKLFFGSGTQLSVL.

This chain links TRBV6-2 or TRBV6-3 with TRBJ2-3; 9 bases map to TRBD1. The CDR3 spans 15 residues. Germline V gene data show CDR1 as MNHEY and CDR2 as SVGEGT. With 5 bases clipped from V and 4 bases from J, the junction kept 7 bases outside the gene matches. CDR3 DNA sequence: TGTGCCAGCAGTCGGAGGGACAGGGACGCAGATACGCAGTATTTT. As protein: CASSRRDRDADTQYF.

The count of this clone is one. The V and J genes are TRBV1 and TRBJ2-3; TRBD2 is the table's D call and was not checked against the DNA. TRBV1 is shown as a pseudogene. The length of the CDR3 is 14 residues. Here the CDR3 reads CTSSQAGGGHTQYF. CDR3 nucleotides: TGCACCAGCAGCCAGGCTGGCGGGGGCCATACGCAGTATTTT.

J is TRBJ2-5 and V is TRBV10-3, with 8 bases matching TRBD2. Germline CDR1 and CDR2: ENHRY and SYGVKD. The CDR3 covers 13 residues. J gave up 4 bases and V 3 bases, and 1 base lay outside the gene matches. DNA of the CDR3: TGTGCCATCAGTGATAGCGGGGCAGAGACCCAGTACTTC. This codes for CAISDSGAETQYF.

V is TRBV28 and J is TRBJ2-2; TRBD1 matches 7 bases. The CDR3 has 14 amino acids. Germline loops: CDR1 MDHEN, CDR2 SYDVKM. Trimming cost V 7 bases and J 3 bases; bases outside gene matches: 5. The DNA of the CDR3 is TGTGCCAGCATGAGGGGACAGTACACCGGGGAGCTGTTTTTT. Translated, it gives CASMRGQYTGELFF.

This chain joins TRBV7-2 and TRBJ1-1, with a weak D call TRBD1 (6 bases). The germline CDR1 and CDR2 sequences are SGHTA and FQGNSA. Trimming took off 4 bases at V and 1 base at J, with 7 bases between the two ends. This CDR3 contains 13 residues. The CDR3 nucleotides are TGTGCCAGCAGCTCACAGGGGAACACTGAAGCTTTCTTT. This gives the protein CASSSQGNTEAFF.

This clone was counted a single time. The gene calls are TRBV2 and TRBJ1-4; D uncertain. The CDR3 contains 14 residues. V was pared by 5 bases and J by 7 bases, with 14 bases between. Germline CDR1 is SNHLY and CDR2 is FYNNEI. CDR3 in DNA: TGTGCCAGCAGTTCCGGGAGGTCCATTGAAAAACTGTTTTTT. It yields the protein CASSSGRSIEKLFF.

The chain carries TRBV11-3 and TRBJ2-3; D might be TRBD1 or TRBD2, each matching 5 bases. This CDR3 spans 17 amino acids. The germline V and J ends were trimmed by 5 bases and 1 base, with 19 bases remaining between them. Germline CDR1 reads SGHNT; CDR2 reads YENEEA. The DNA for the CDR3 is TGTGCCAGCAGCGCCCGGGACCTATTCTCGGGCACAGATACGCAGTATTTT. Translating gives CASSARDLFSGTDTQYF. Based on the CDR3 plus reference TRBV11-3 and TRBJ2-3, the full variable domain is EAGVVQSPRYKIIEKKQPVAFWCNPISGHNTLYWYLQNLGQGPELLIRYENEEAVDDSQLPKDRFSAERLKGVDSTLKIQPAELGDSAVYLCASSARDLFSGTDTQYFGPGTRLTVL.

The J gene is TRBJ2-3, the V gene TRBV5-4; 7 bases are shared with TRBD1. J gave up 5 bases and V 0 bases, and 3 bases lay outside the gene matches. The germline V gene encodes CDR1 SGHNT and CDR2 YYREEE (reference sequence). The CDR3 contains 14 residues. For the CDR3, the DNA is TGTGCCAGCAGCTTGGGGCAGGGGGTAGATACGCAGTATTTT. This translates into CASSLGQGVDTQYF. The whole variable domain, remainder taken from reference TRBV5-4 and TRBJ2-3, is ETGVTQSPTHLIKTRGQQVTLRCSSQSGHNTVSWYQQALGQGPQFIFQYYREEENGRGNFPPRFSGLQFPNYSSELNVNALELDDSALYLCASSLGQGVDTQYFGPGTRLTVL.

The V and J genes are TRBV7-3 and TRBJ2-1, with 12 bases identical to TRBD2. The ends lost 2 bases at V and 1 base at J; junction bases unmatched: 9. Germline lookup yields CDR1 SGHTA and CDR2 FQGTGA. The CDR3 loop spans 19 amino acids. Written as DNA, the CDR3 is TGTGCCAGCAGCTTAGGCACTAGCGGGGGGTCTACGTCCTACAATGAGCAGTTCTTC. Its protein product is CASSLGTSGGSTSYNEQFF.